The T cell receptor (beta chain) under discussion was sequenced for a study of radiotherapy plus CTLA-4 blockade in lung cancer. Overall study: More than 15% of enrolled patients responded objectively, and about 30% had disease control.

In germline, CDR1 is SGHRS, CDR2 YFSETQ. J lost 0 bases, V lost 0 bases, and 3 bases had no gene match. The CDR3 is 16 residues long. Participants had chemo-refractory metastatic non-small-cell lung cancer and were treated with focal radiation plus ipilimumab CTLA-4 blockade. Study observations and caveats: There was expansion of tumor-derived TCR clones in blood after radiotherapy plus ipilimumab.

Repertoires were generated with immunoSEQ multiplex PCR, while TCRdb's copy carries only in-frame clones and drops some. Of about 51,000 clones in the sample, more than 75% were seen once. This clone was observed a few times. Antigen: not known. This material consisted of peripheral blood, taken from a patient treated with radiotherapy plus ipilimumab. The sequence derives from a human donor with non-small cell lung cancer who had a complete response to radiotherapy plus ipilimumab. The chain combines TRBV5-1 with TRBJ2-3; 8 bases fit TRBD1. CDR3 loop: CASSLGGTGSTDTQYF. CDR3 nucleotides: TGCGCCAGCAGCTTGGGGGGGACAGGTAGCACAGATACGCAGTATTTT.